This is a list of T cell receptor beta chains from one sample in a study of blood T cell repertoires in COVID-19. Sequencing was performed with immunoSEQ multiplex PCR; in TCRdb, only in-frame clones are kept and a portion is missing. The profile covers 60,000 or so clones, with approximately 86% appearing a single time and under 5.5% taken by the ten largest. Sequencing used peripheral blood. These receptors were obtained from a man in his fifties or sixties with acute or convalescent COVID-19. CDR3s include the opening cysteine and the closing phenylalanine or tryptophan.

>TRBJ2-7|TRBV7-8
CASLGLADRYEQYF
>TRBJ1-6|TRBV3-1/TRBV3-2
CASSQDDRGRGPLHF
>TRBJ2-7|TRBV14
CASSLLGTARFHEQYF
>TRBJ2-1|TRBV6-5
CASSYWRGEQFF
>TRBJ2-7|TRBV5-4
CASSREGTSYEQYF
>TRBJ2-7|TRBV28
CASSLGTSGRTEQYF
>TRBJ1-1|TRBV18
CASSPLGTGDTEAFF
>TRBJ2-3|TRBV3-1/TRBV3-2
CASSQSGEDTQYF
>TRBJ1-3|TRBV9
CASSASLSLNTIYF
>TRBJ2-7|TRBV28
CASSSRQGSYEQYF
>TRBJ1-1|TRBV28
CASSLGSIAEAFF
>TRBJ2-1|TRBV3-1/TRBV3-2
CASSSRPRSGHNEQFF
>TRBJ1-2|TRBV12-3/TRBV12-4
CASTRQGVSGYTF
>TRBJ2-1|TRBV6-2/TRBV6-3
CASSYGASSVDEQFF
>TRBJ2-7|TRBV7-9
CASRGQGYEQYF
>TRBJ2-4|TRBV11-2
CASSPGRAKNIQYF
>TRBJ2-5|TRBV5-1
CASSLEAGVQETQYF
>TRBJ2-7|TRBV2
CASSDYRDGDEQYF
>TRBJ2-7|TRBV7-9
CASSPEGEQYF
>TRBJ2-2|TRBV3-1/TRBV3-2
CASSTTSGRKSGELFF
>TRBJ2-7|TRBV24-1
CATSDTGGPYEQYF
>TRBJ2-7|TRBV28
CASSTPGQGSYEQYF
>TRBJ2-3|TRBV11-2
CASSSLRGDRDRADTQYF
>TRBJ1-4|TRBV28
CASSPHGSSNEKLFF
>TRBJ1-6|TRBV2
CASREDRGSSPLHF
>TRBJ1-2|TRBV3-1/TRBV3-2
CASSRGVNYGYTF
>TRBJ1-6|TRBV11-2
CASSTGQYSPLHF
>TRBJ1-2|TRBV25-1
CASSSGFGGYTF
>TRBJ1-5|TRBV27
CASSLKAGSNQPQHF
>TRBJ2-1|TRBV28
CASSKAGFNNEQFF
>TRBJ1-6|TRBV5-1
CASSPGPGDSPLHF
>TRBJ1-2|TRBV6-2/TRBV6-3
CASSRQGVDYGYTF
>TRBJ2-3|TRBV4-2
CASSQGTSGRGDTDTQYF
>TRBJ1-4|TRBV6-5
CASMGQVNEKLFF
>TRBJ2-7|TRBV4-2
CASSSTSGSLYEQYF